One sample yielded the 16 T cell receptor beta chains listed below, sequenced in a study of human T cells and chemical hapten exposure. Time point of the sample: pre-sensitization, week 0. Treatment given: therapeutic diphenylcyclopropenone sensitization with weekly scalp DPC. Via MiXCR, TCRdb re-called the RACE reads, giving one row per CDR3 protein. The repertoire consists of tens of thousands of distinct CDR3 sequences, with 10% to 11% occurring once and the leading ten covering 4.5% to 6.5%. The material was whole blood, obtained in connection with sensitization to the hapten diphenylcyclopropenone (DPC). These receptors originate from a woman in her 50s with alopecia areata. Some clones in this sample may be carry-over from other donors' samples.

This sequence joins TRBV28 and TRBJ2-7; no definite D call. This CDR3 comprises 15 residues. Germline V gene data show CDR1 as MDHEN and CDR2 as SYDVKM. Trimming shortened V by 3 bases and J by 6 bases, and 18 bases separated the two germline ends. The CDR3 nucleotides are TGTGCCAGCAGTTTTGGATCGACGTCTGGTCGCGAGCAGTACTTC. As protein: CASSFGSTSGREQYF.

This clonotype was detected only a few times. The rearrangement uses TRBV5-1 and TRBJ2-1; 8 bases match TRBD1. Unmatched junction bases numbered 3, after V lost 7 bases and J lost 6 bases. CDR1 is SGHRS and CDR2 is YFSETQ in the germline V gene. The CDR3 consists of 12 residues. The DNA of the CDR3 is TGCGCCAGCCGACAGGGGAGCAATGAGCAGTTCTTC. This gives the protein CASRQGSNEQFF.

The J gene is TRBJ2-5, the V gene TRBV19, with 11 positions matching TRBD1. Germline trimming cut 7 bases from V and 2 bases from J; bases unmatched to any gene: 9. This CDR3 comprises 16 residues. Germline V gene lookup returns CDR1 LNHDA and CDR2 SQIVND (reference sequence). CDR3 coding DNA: TGTGCCAGTAACACCCGGACAGGGGGCTTGCAAGAGACCCAGTACTTC. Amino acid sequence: CASNTRTGGLQETQYF.

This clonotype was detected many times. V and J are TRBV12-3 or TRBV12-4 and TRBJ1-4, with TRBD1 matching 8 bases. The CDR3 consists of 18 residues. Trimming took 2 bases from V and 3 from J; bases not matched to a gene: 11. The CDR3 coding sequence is TGTGCCAGCAGTTTATGGGGCAGGGGGCGCGGATCTAATGAAAAACTGTTTTTT. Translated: CASSLWGRGRGSNEKLFF.

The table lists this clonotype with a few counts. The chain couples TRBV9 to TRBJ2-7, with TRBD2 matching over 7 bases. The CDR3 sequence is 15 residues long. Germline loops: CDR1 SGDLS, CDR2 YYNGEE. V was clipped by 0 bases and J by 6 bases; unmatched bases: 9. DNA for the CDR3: TGTGCCAGCAGCGTAGCTCCCGGGACTACACGCGAGCAGTACTTC. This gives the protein CASSVAPGTTREQYF.

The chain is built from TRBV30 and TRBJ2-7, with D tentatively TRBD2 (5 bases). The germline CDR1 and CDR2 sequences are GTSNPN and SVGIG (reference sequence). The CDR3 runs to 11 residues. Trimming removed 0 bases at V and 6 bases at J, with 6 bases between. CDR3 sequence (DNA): TGTGCCTGGAGTGTACGGGGCGAGCAGTACTTC. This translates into CAWSVRGEQYF.

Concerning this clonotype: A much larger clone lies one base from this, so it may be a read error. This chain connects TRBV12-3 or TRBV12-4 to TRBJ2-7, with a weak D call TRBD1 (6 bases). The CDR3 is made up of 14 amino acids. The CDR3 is CTSSSGTPTYEQYF. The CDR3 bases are TGTACCAGCAGTTCAGGGACACCCACGTACGAGCAGTACTTC.

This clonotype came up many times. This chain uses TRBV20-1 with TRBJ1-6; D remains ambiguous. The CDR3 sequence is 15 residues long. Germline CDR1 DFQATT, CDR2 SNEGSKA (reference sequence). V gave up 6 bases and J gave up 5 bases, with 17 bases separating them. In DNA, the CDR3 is TGCAGTGCCTCGCGGGGTCTGGCCGATAATTCACCCCTCCACTTT. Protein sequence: CSASRGLADNSPLHF.

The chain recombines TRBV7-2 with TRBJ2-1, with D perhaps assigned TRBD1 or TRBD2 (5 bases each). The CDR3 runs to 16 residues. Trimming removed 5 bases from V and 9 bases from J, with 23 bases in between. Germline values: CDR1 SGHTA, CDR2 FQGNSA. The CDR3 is CASSRPGGGTLGEQFF. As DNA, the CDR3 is TGTGCCAGCAGCCGCCCTGGGGGTGGCACCCTGGGTGAGCAGTTCTTC.

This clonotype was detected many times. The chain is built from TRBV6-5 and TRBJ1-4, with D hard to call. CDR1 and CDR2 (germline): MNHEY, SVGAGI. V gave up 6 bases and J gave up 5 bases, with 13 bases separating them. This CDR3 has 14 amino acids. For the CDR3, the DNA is TGTGCCAGCAGCCATTCGTCTGGAAATGAAAAACTGTTTTTT. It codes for CASSHSSGNEKLFF.

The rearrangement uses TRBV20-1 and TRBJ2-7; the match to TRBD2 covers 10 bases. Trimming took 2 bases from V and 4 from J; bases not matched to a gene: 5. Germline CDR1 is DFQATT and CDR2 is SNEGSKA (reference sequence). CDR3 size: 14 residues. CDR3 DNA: TGCAGTGCTAGATATAGCGGGAGGTCTTACGAGCAGTACTTC. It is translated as CSARYSGRSYEQYF.

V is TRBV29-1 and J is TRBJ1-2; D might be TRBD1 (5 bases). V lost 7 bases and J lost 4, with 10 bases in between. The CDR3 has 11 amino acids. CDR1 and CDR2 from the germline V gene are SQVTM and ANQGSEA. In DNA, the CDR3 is TGCAGCGCTGGACAAGCCTATGGCTACACCTTC. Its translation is CSAGQAYGYTF.

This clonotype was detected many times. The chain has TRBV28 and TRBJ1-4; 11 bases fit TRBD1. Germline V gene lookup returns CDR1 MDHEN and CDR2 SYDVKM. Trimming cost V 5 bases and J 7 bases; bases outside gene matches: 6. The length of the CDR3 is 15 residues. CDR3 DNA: TGTGCCAGCAGTGTCGCGGGACAGGGGGGTGAAAAACTGTTTTTT. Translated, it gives CASSVAGQGGEKLFF.

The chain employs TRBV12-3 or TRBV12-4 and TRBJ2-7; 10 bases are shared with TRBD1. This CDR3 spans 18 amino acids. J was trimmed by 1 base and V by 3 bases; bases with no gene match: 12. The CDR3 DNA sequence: TGTGCCAGCAGTTTTCGTGGGACAGGGGTTAGGAAATCCTACGAGCAGTACTTC. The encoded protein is CASSFRGTGVRKSYEQYF.

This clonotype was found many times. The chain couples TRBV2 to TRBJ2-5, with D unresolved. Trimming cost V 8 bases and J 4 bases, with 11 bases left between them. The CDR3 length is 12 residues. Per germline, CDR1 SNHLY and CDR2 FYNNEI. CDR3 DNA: TGTGCCAGCGGTGCAGGCCGAGAGACCCAGTACTTC. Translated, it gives CASGAGRETQYF.

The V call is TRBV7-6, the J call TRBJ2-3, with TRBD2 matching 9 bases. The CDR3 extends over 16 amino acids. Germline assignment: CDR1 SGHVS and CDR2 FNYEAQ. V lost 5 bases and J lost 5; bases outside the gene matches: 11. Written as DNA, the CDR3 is TGTGCCAGCAGCCACCGGTTGGCGGGGGGGATAGATACGCAGTATTTT. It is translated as CASSHRLAGGIDTQYF.